The entry that follows covers one T cell receptor (beta chain) sequence. The antigen it binds to is not known. No base qualities exist here, and no much larger clone lies one base off it. Libraries were built with the immunoSEQ multiplex PCR assay. TCRdb retrieved this table from immuneACCESS and kept in-frame rearrangements only. Not all clones are present; in checked studies, unresolved V genes account for under half, and no reason is known for the remainder. A total of 170,000 or so clones appear in this sample, approximately 92% of them only once. 1.4% of the sample is taken by the ten largest. The data derive from a study of control samples from healthy donors and cancer patients (dated by TCRdb to 2019 to 2021). Via the germline V gene, CDR1 is LGHNA and CDR2 YNFKEQ. Taken from cysteine to phenylalanine, the CDR3 has 17 residues. The CDR3 DNA has 51 bases and is translated from base 1. Relative to germline, V is 1 base shorter and J is 3 bases shorter, with 19 bases between their ends.

This clonotype was sampled from a man younger than 40 in good health. Sequenced sample: blood. The V and J segments used are TRBV4-2 and TRBJ2-7; the D match is possibly TRBD1 or TRBD2, with 5 bases aligned in each. The CDR3 region: CASSQGWATRGGYEQYF. The sequence in DNA is TGTGCCAGCAGCCAAGGGTGGGCCACTAGGGGTGGCTACGAGCAGTACTTC.